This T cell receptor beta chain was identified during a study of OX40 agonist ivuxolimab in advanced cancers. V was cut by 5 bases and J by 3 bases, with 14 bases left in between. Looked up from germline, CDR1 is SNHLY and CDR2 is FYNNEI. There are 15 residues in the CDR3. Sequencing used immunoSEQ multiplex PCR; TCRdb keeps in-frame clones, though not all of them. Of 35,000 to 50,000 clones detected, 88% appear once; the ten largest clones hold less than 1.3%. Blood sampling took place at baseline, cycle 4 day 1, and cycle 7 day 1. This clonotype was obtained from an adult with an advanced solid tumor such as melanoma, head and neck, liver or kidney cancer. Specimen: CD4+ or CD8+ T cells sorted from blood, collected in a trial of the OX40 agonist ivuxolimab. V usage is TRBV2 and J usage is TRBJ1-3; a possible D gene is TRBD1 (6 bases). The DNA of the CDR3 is TGTGCCAGCAGTCCACAGGGAAGTCATGGAAACACCATATATTTT. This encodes CASSPQGSHGNTIYF.